Each of the 22 T cell receptor beta chains below was sequenced from the same sample in a study of cytotoxic CD8 clonotypes in ibrutinib-treated CLL. Clones were read by immunoSEQ multiplex PCR, and TCRdb kept only the in-frame ones, dropping some. The sample carries roughly 54,000 clones, 57% recorded once. Sequenced material: PBMCs, taken after 24 months of ibrutinib treatment. These receptors all stem from a human donor with chronic lymphocytic leukemia.

The rearrangement links TRBV19 to TRBJ1-2, with 11 bases lining up with TRBD1. The CDR3 runs 14 residues. J was trimmed by 8 bases and V by 6 bases; bases with no gene match: 8. Germline-derived CDR1 and CDR2 are LNHDA and SQIVND (reference sequence). In DNA form, the CDR3 reads TGTGCCAGTAGACACGGACAGGGGGCGCGCGGCTACACCTTC. Translated, it gives CASRHGQGARGYTF.

The chain employs TRBV19 and TRBJ2-2; possible D gene TRBD2, 6 bases. V lost 6 bases and J 5 bases, leaving 13 bases between the germline ends. This CDR3 comprises 14 residues. In germline, CDR1 is LNHDA, CDR2 SQIVND (reference sequence). Here the CDR3 reads CASSRPEGTGELFF. Written as DNA, the CDR3 is TGTGCCAGTAGCCGCCCGGAGGGTACCGGGGAGCTGTTTTTT.

V usage is TRBV9 and J usage is TRBJ2-3; D call uncertain. Trimming stripped 0 bases from V and 0 bases from J, with 8 bases between. This CDR3 is built from 15 residues. The germline V gene has CDR1 SGDLS and CDR2 YYNGEE. CDR3 amino acids: CASSVAGSSTDTQYF. CDR3 DNA: TGTGCCAGCAGCGTAGCGGGCAGTAGCACAGATACGCAGTATTTT.

The rearrangement links TRBV6-5 to TRBJ2-7; D might be TRBD1 (6 bases). The CDR3 loop spans 15 amino acids. Germline CDR1 is MNHEY and CDR2 is SVGAGI. The V gene lost 4 bases and the J gene lost 4 bases, with 17 bases spanning the gap. The CDR3 sequence: CASSWTMGARYEQYF. CDR3 coding DNA: TGTGCCAGCAGTTGGACAATGGGGGCGAGGTACGAGCAGTACTTC.

The chain couples TRBV6-1 to TRBJ1-1; D unresolved. The germline V and J ends were trimmed by 8 bases and 2 bases, with 15 bases remaining between them. Looked up from germline, CDR1 is MNHNS and CDR2 is SASEGT. The CDR3 contains 14 residues. The CDR3 region is CASRRWGSNTEAFF. In nucleotides, the CDR3 is TGTGCCAGCCGGAGGTGGGGTTCAAACACTGAAGCTTTCTTT.

The V gene is TRBV27, the J gene TRBJ2-1; D is uncertain. The germline V gene has CDR1 MNHEY and CDR2 SMNVEV (reference sequence). V was pared by 2 bases and J by 12 bases, with 23 bases between. The CDR3 loop spans 16 amino acids. The CDR3 is CASSLEVRAPVSGQFF. In DNA, the CDR3 is TGTGCCAGCAGTTTAGAGGTCCGAGCCCCAGTCTCTGGGCAGTTCTTC.

This chain uses TRBV29-1 with TRBJ1-4; D call uncertain. The CDR3 is 14 amino acids. From germline, CDR1 is SQVTM and CDR2 ANQGSEA. With 6 bases removed from V and 0 bases from J, the gap between germline ends came to 11 bases. The CDR3 loop is CSVTIGSTNEKLFF. The CDR3 DNA follows: TGCAGCGTGACGATCGGGTCAACTAATGAAAAACTGTTTTTT. The full variable domain, in which reference TRBV29-1 and TRBJ1-4 provide the parts outside the CDR3, is SAVISQKPSRDICQRGTSLTIQCQVDSQVTMMFWYRQQPGQSLTLIATANQGSEATYESGFVIDKFPISRPNLTFSTLTVSNMSPEDSSIYLCSVTIGSTNEKLFFGSGTQLSVL.

The chain links TRBV5-1 to TRBJ1-6; D is unresolved. CDR3 length equals 15 residues. Germline V gene lookup returns CDR1 SGHRS and CDR2 YFSETQ. Trimming removed 0 bases from V and 0 bases from J, with 4 bases in between. CDR3 in amino acids: CASSLGSSYNSPLHF. The CDR3, as DNA: TGCGCCAGCAGCTTGGGGAGCTCCTATAATTCACCCCTCCACTTT.

V is TRBV25-1 and J is TRBJ2-3; tentative D call: TRBD1 (5 bases). The CDR3 sequence is 16 residues long. Trimming removed 1 base from V and 2 bases from J, with 13 bases in between. Germline lookup yields CDR1 MGHDK and CDR2 SYGVNS. The CDR3 coding sequence is TGTGCCAGCAGTGAATTGGGGCAACGGGTCACAGATACGCAGTATTTT. It is translated as CASSELGQRVTDTQYF.

The J gene is TRBJ2-1, the V gene TRBV7-8; D might be TRBD1 or TRBD2, each matching 5 bases. Germline CDR1 and CDR2: SGHVS and FQNEAQ. This CDR3 is built from 18 residues. Trimming shortened V by 1 base and J by 2 bases, and 18 bases separated the two germline ends. The CDR3 nucleotides are TGTGCCAGCAGCTTAGTTGGGGCGACGGGGCAGACCTACAATGAGCAGTTCTTC. Protein sequence: CASSLVGATGQTYNEQFF.

The genes are TRBV25-1 and TRBJ1-2; 7 bases agree with TRBD1. Germline CDR1 is MGHDK and CDR2 is SYGVNS. The CDR3 is 13 residues long. J was trimmed by 8 bases and V by 7 bases; bases with no gene match: 10. The CDR3 sequence is CASTPGGELGYTF. Here the CDR3 DNA reads TGTGCCAGCACCCCAGGGGGTGAATTGGGCTACACCTTC.

The V call is TRBV25-1, the J call TRBJ2-7; possible D gene TRBD1, 6 bases. V shed 7 bases and J shed 3 bases, with 13 bases lying between them. Germline loops: CDR1 MGHDK, CDR2 SYGVNS. CDR3 length equals 13 residues. The CDR3 nucleotides are TGTGCCAGCACAGACAGGAGAAGCTACGAGCAGTACTTC. Amino acid sequence: CASTDRRSYEQYF.

This rearrangement joins TRBV2 to TRBJ1-5, with 7 positions matching TRBD1. This CDR3 contains 17 residues. The trim removed 4 bases at V and 3 bases at J, leaving 12 bases unmatched. CDR1 and CDR2 from the germline V gene are SNHLY and FYNNEI. The DNA of the CDR3 is TGTGCCAGCAGTGTTTTTAAGGGGGCCGTGGACAATCAGCCCCAGCATTTT. Protein product: CASSVFKGAVDNQPQHF.

The genes are TRBV6-5 and TRBJ1-1; 10 bases match TRBD1. Unmatched junction bases numbered 10, after V lost 7 bases and J lost 8 bases. The CDR3 totals 14 residues. Looked up from germline, CDR1 is MNHEY and CDR2 is SVGAGI. This CDR3 is CASITRQGATEAFF. Here the CDR3 DNA reads TGTGCCAGCATTACAAGACAGGGGGCGACGGAAGCTTTCTTT.

The table lists this clone with a few counts. The CDR3 sequence: CASSPAGLAGYNEQFF. The CDR3 coding sequence is TGTGCCAGCAGCCCAGCGGGACTAGCGGGTTACAATGAGCAGTTCTTC. V usage is TRBV7-8 and J usage is TRBJ2-1; 12 nucleotides align to TRBD2. The CDR3 sequence is 16 residues long. Germline CDR1 SGHVS, CDR2 FQNEAQ. The J segment lost 4 bases and the V segment lost 5 bases, leaving 6 bases of the junction unmatched.

The chain is built from TRBV19 and TRBJ1-5; no definite D call. Germline V gene sequence: CDR1 LNHDA, CDR2 SQIVND (reference sequence). This CDR3 region has 14 residues. Trimming took off 10 bases at V and 2 bases at J, with 15 bases between the two ends. The CDR3 here is CATSRVGGNQPQHF. The CDR3 DNA sequence: TGTGCCACCAGTAGGGTGGGAGGCAATCAGCCCCAGCATTTT.

Only a few counts were recorded for this clone. The chain employs TRBV29-1 and TRBJ2-3; 9 nucleotides agree with TRBD1. With V trimmed by 6 bases and J by 5 bases, 6 bases remained unmatched. The CDR3 covers 13 residues. Germline V lookup: CDR1 SQVTM, CDR2 ANQGSEA. CDR3 protein: CSVNRGREDTQYF. The CDR3 coding sequence is TGCAGCGTAAACAGGGGGCGCGAAGATACGCAGTATTTT.

This sequence joins TRBV25-1 and TRBJ1-6, with D tentatively TRBD1 (5 bases). Germline-derived CDR1 and CDR2 are MGHDK and SYGVNS. CDR3 length equals 13 residues. V lost 2 bases and J 13 bases, leaving 12 bases between the germline ends. The CDR3 DNA reads as TGTGCCAGCAGTGAAGTGGGACTCTCTCCCCTCCACTTT. Its translation is CASSEVGLSPLHF. Combining the CDR3 with reference TRBV25-1 and TRBJ1-6 gives the whole variable domain EADIYQTPRYLVIGTGKKITLECSQTMGHDKMYWYQQDPGMELHLIHYSYGVNSTEKGDLSSESTVSRIRTEHFPLTLESARPSHTSQYLCASSEVGLSPLHFGNGTRLTVT.

This clone was picked up a small number of times. J is TRBJ2-4 and V is TRBV5-4; D remains ambiguous. Germline V gives CDR1 SGHNT, CDR2 YYREEE (reference sequence). V shed 2 bases and J shed 1 base, with 13 bases lying between them. The CDR3 is 16 amino acids. This CDR3 is CASSLMAESAKNIQYF. The CDR3 region has the DNA TGTGCCAGCAGCTTAATGGCAGAGTCGGCCAAAAACATTCAGTACTTC.

The rearrangement joins TRBV27 to TRBJ2-7; the D is unclear. CDR1 and CDR2 (germline): MNHEY, SMNVEV (reference sequence). CDR3 length: 13 residues. The V gene lost 4 bases and the J gene lost 3 bases, with 10 bases spanning the gap. CDR3 region: CASSSRLSYEQYF. The CDR3 DNA reads as TGTGCCAGCAGTTCGAGACTGAGCTACGAGCAGTACTTC.

V usage is TRBV5-1 and J usage is TRBJ2-5; TRBD1 matches at 8 bases. The J call may be in error: the DNA end matches TRBJ2-7 better. The CDR3 sequence is 15 residues long. CDR1 and CDR2 (germline): SGHRS, YFSETQ. CDR3 amino acids: CASSLAPGGAHEQYF. CDR3 in DNA: TGCGCCAGCAGCTTGGCCCCAGGGGGCGCGCACGAGCAGTACTTC.

The V gene is TRBV19, the J gene TRBJ1-5; 9 bases are a match to TRBD1. This CDR3 has 17 amino acids. In germline, CDR1 is LNHDA, CDR2 SQIVND (reference sequence). V lost 7 bases and J lost 4; bases outside the gene matches: 14. The CDR3 DNA is TGTGCCAGTACCTACCTTGGGGGACAGGGTGGGAATCAGCCCCAGCATTTT. It codes for CASTYLGGQGGNQPQHF. Full variable domain (remainder filled in from reference TRBV19 and TRBJ1-5): DGGITQSPKYLFRKEGQNVTLSCEQNLNHDAMYWYRQDPGQGLRLIYYSQIVNDFQKGDIAEGYSVSREKKESFPLTVTSAQKNPTAFYLCASTYLGGQGGNQPQHFGDGTRLSIL.